Shown below are 7 T cell receptor beta chains from a single sample sequenced in a study of post-analysis software for immune sequencing data. Findings and limits, study-wide: In patients, about 5 TRBV segments were more frequent than in controls, with TRBV5-6, TRBV5-1 and TRBV20-1 among them.

TCR beta cDNA libraries had unique molecular identifiers. TCRdb called the PCR reads again in MiXCR, with one record for every CDR3 protein. The repertoire consists of over 700,000 distinct CDR3 sequences, with roughly 27% occurring once and the leading ten covering around 0.56%. These receptors lack a known antigen. The source material was blood. These receptors all stem from a girl aged 10 to 17 with multiple sclerosis.

The chain recombines TRBV6-1 with TRBJ2-3; D remains unclear. This CDR3 comprises 14 residues. CDR1 and CDR2 from the germline V gene are MNHNS and SASEGT. V was cut by 1 base and J by 3 bases, with 8 bases left in between. As DNA, the CDR3 is TGTGCCAGCAGTGAAGTGGGGATAACAGATACGCAGTATTTT. This encodes CASSEVGITDTQYF.

This clonotype was counted a few times. V is TRBV15 and J is TRBJ2-2, with D unresolved. The CDR3 has 15 residues. Per the germline V gene, CDR1 is LNHNV and CDR2 is YYDKDF (reference sequence). V was clipped by 0 bases and J by 6 bases, with 11 bases between them. The DNA of the CDR3 is TGTGCCACCAGCAGAGACCTCCGGGTGTCCGGGGAGCTGTTTTTT. Amino acid sequence: CATSRDLRVSGELFF. The full variable domain, completed using reference TRBV15 and TRBJ2-2, is DAMVIQNPRYQVTQFGKPVTLSCSQTLNHNVMYWYQQKSSQAPKLLFHYYDKDFNNEADTPDNFQSRRPNTSFCFLDIRSPGLGDTAMYLCATSRDLRVSGELFFGEGSRLTVL.

The genes are TRBV6-1 and TRBJ1-1; D ambiguous. The CDR3 covers 12 residues. Germline V gene sequence: CDR1 MNHNS, CDR2 SASEGT. The V gene lost 7 bases and the J gene lost 0 bases, with 6 bases spanning the gap. The CDR3 sequence is CASISLNTEAFF. The CDR3 DNA sequence: TGTGCCAGCATTTCCCTGAACACTGAAGCTTTCTTT.

This clonotype appeared a few times. V is TRBV3-1 and J is TRBJ2-3, with 9 bases aligning to TRBD2. Trimming removed 8 bases from V and 2 bases from J; junction bases left unmatched: 5. This CDR3 comprises 14 residues. Looked up from germline, CDR1 is LGHDT and CDR2 is YNNKEL (reference sequence). CDR3 amino acids: CASSRLAATDTQYF. The CDR3 nucleotides are TGTGCCAGCTCCCGACTAGCGGCCACAGATACGCAGTATTTT.

This chain uses TRBV24-1 with TRBJ2-3; 7 bases agree with TRBD2. The V gene end was trimmed by 9 bases and the J gene end by 3 bases; junction bases not matched to a gene: 14. Germline CDR1 reads KGHDR; CDR2 reads SFDVKD. The CDR3 extends over 16 amino acids. CDR3 region: CATAGERGTGTDTQYF. CDR3 DNA sequence: TGTGCCACCGCGGGAGAGCGTGGTACGGGAACAGATACGCAGTATTTT.

This clonotype was counted between two and nine times. The J gene is TRBJ2-1, the V gene TRBV5-1, with a weak D call TRBD2 (5 bases). This CDR3 has 12 amino acids. Germline assignment: CDR1 SGHRS and CDR2 YFSETQ. V was trimmed by 4 bases and J by 12 bases, leaving 14 bases between them. DNA of the CDR3: TGCGCCAGCAGCCCTGAGGAGGATATGCAGTTCTTC. Its protein product is CASSPEEDMQFF.

This clonotype was counted a few times. The chain links TRBV20-1 to TRBJ2-7, with 7 bases that match TRBD1. CDR3 length equals 14 residues. The V and J ends lost 2 bases and 5 bases, in that order; junction bases with no gene match: 9. Germline lookup yields CDR1 DFQATT and CDR2 SNEGSKA (reference sequence). The CDR3 nucleotides read TGCAGTGCTAGACGCTACGGGACAGAAAACGAGCAGTACTTC. It specifies CSARRYGTENEQYF.